Listed here are 2 T cell receptor beta chains from one sample, sequenced in a study of cytomegalovirus exposure and HLA in healthy donors. Vbeta (60) and Jbeta (13) primers were used in the PCR. Here immunoSEQ multiplex PCR was the method, and the copy in TCRdb shows in-frame clones only, minus some. The sample comprises about 90,000 clones, roughly 80% of which are singletons, and roughly 2% rests with the top ten. The specimen sequenced was PBMCs. These receptors were collected from a man aged 18 to 30 in good health and CMV-seronegative.

V is TRBV4-1 and J is TRBJ2-7, with D unresolved. The ends were cut back, 1 base at V and 2 bases at J, with 6 bases in the middle. Germline CDR1 and CDR2: MGHRA and YSYEKL. The CDR3 has 13 residues. This CDR3 is CASSQGPTYEQYF. The DNA for the CDR3 is TGCGCCAGCAGCCAAGGGCCCACCTACGAGCAGTACTTC.

This chain joins TRBV5-4 and TRBJ1-2; 8 bases are a match to TRBD1. The CDR3 runs 14 residues. J was trimmed by 2 bases and V by 5 bases; bases with no gene match: 5. In germline, CDR1 is SGHNT, CDR2 YYREEE (reference sequence). CDR3 residues: CASRSGQGNYGYTF. As DNA, the CDR3 is TGTGCCAGCAGGTCAGGACAGGGAAACTATGGCTACACCTTC. The full variable domain, its missing parts supplied by reference TRBV5-4 and TRBJ1-2, is ETGVTQSPTHLIKTRGQQVTLRCSSQSGHNTVSWYQQALGQGPQFIFQYYREEENGRGNFPPRFSGLQFPNYSSELNVNALELDDSALYLCASRSGQGNYGYTFGSGTRLTVV.